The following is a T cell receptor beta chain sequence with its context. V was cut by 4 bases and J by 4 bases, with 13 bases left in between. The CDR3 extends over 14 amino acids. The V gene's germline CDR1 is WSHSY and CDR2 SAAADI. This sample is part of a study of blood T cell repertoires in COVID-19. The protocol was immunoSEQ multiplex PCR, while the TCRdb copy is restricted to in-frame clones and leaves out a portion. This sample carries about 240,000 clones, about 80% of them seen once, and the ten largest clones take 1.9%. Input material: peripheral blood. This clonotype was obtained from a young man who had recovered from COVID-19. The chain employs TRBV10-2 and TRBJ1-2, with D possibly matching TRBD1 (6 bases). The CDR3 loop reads CASSASGASYGYTF. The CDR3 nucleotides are TGCGCCAGCAGTGCGTCAGGGGCATCCTATGGCTACACCTTC.